Following are 31 T cell receptor beta chains from one sample sequenced in a study of cytomegalovirus exposure and HLA in healthy donors. TCRdb keeps only in-frame clones here, not all; method: immunoSEQ multiplex PCR. The repertoire consists of 200,000 to 250,000 clones, with around 86% occurring once and the leading ten covering 2% to 2.5%. The sample comprised PBMCs. All receptors derive from a woman younger than 30 in good health and CMV-seropositive.

This clone was seen only a few times. The junction departs from the called germline gene at one end, perhaps through a read error. The chain employs TRBV7-9 and TRBJ1-5; the D gene is possibly TRBD1 (6 bases). Germline CDR1 SEHNR, CDR2 FQNEAQ (reference sequence). This CDR3 is built from 14 residues. This chain's CDR3 is CASSVAGGNQPQHF. For the CDR3, the DNA is TGTGCCAGCAGCGTAGCAGGGGGCAATCAGCCCCAGCATTTT.

The chain employs TRBV7-6 and TRBJ1-1; unclear D gene. The CDR3 is made up of 17 amino acids. Per germline, CDR1 SGHVS and CDR2 FNYEAQ. V shed 6 bases and J shed 5 bases, with 25 bases lying between them. In nucleotides, the CDR3 is TGTGCCAGCAGTCCCCGCTGGAGGGTACCGGGGAGGACTGAAGCTTTCTTT. Translated, it gives CASSPRWRVPGRTEAFF. Based on the CDR3 plus reference TRBV7-6 and TRBJ1-1, the full variable domain is GAGVSQSPRYKVTKRGQDVALRCDPISGHVSLYWYRQALGQGPEFLTYFNYEAQQDKSGLPNDRFSAERPEGSISTLTIQRTEQRDSAMYRCASSPRWRVPGRTEAFFGQGTRLTVV.

J is TRBJ1-2 and V is TRBV5-5; no definite D call. Trimming cost V 3 bases and J 8 bases, with 14 bases left between them. Germline CDR1 SGHKS, CDR2 YYEKEE (reference sequence). The CDR3 consists of 13 residues. The CDR3 protein is CASSWWPLRGYTF. CDR3 DNA sequence: TGTGCCAGCAGCTGGTGGCCACTAAGGGGCTACACCTTC. Combining the CDR3 with reference TRBV5-5 and TRBJ1-2 gives the whole variable domain DAGVTQSPTHLIKTRGQQVTLRCSPISGHKSVSWYQQVLGQGPQFIFQYYEKEERGRGNFPDRFSARQFPNYSSELNVNALLLGDSALYLCASSWWPLRGYTFGSGTRLTVV.

The rearrangement links TRBV7-6 to TRBJ1-1; D possibly corresponds to TRBD1 (6 bases). The length of the CDR3 is 15 residues. Germline V gene data show CDR1 as SGHVS and CDR2 as FNYEAQ. Deletions cut 5 bases from V and 1 base from J, with 14 bases between. CDR3 amino acids: CASSGSGTSNTEAFF. In DNA, the CDR3 is TGTGCCAGCAGCGGATCCGGGACATCGAACACTGAAGCTTTCTTT. Variable domain in full (rest from reference TRBV7-6 and TRBJ1-1): GAGVSQSPRYKVTKRGQDVALRCDPISGHVSLYWYRQALGQGPEFLTYFNYEAQQDKSGLPNDRFSAERPEGSISTLTIQRTEQRDSAMYRCASSGSGTSNTEAFFGQGTRLTVV.

V usage is TRBV18 and J usage is TRBJ1-1; weak D call: TRBD1 (6 bases). The CDR3 has 15 amino acids. The germline gives CDR1 KGHSH, CDR2 LQKENI. Trimming cost V 3 bases and J 5 bases, with 16 bases left between them. The CDR3 DNA reads TGTGCCAGCTCACCGGGAGGGGGGCGAGATACTGAAGCTTTCTTT. Amino acid sequence: CASSPGGGRDTEAFF.

The genes are TRBV6-5 and TRBJ1-2; perhaps TRBD1 as D (5 bases). V shed 2 bases and J shed 8 bases, with 12 bases lying between them. CDR3 size: 13 residues. Germline assignment: CDR1 MNHEY and CDR2 SVGAGI. The CDR3 reads CASSYTGRGGYTF. CDR3 sequence (DNA): TGTGCCAGCAGTTACACGGGCCGGGGGGGCTACACCTTC.

This chain links TRBV30 with TRBJ2-6; a possible D gene is TRBD1 (5 bases). This CDR3 spans 18 amino acids. Deletions cut 3 bases from V and 0 bases from J, with 18 bases between. The germline gives CDR1 GTSNPN, CDR2 SVGIG (reference sequence). CDR3 DNA: TGTGCCTGGAGAAGTGGAAGACAGTGGTACTCTGGGGCCAACGTCCTGACTTTC. It encodes CAWRSGRQWYSGANVLTF.

The V call is TRBV19, the J call TRBJ2-7, with 9 bases aligning to TRBD1. The CDR3 is 17 residues long. Per germline, CDR1 LNHDA and CDR2 SQIVND (reference sequence). The J segment lost 6 bases and the V segment lost 0 bases, leaving 12 bases of the junction unmatched. CDR3: CASSIDLGQGSNGEQYF. The CDR3 DNA reads as TGTGCCAGTAGTATAGATCTGGGACAGGGTTCGAATGGCGAGCAGTACTTC.

The chain carries TRBV7-9 and TRBJ2-1; a weak D match, TRBD1 (5 bases). With 1 base removed from V and 12 bases from J, the gap between germline ends came to 16 bases. Germline V gene lookup returns CDR1 SEHNR and CDR2 FQNEAQ (reference sequence). CDR3 length: 14 amino acids. The CDR3 protein is CASSLVSQATRQFF. The CDR3 DNA sequence: TGTGCCAGCAGCTTAGTATCACAGGCCACCCGGCAGTTCTTC.

The chain combines TRBV30 with TRBJ2-5; D perhaps matches TRBD2 (7 bases). This CDR3 region has 13 residues. The germline V and J ends were trimmed by 4 bases and 5 bases, with 14 bases remaining between them. Germline V CDR1 and CDR2: GTSNPN, SVGIG (reference sequence). The CDR3 here is CAWNGGRGETQYF. As DNA, the CDR3 is TGTGCCTGGAACGGGGGGCGAGGGGAGACCCAGTACTTC.

The V and J genes are TRBV19 and TRBJ1-2; D is unclear. Germline CDR1 and CDR2: LNHDA and SQIVND (reference sequence). The CDR3 runs to 12 residues. V was clipped by 5 bases and J by 8 bases, with 12 bases between them. CDR3 sequence (DNA): TGTGCCAGTAGTTGGGCAGATTCCGGCTACACCTTC. It specifies CASSWADSGYTF.

The V call is TRBV7-9, the J call TRBJ2-2; 11 bases match TRBD2. The CDR3 has 15 residues. V shed 5 bases, J shed 7 bases, and the junction held 6 bases outside the gene matches. Germline V CDR1 and CDR2: SEHNR, FQNEAQ (reference sequence). Here the CDR3 reads CASSRTSGSIGELFF. As DNA, the CDR3 is TGTGCCAGCAGCCGGACTAGCGGGTCGATCGGGGAGCTGTTTTTT. The whole variable domain, remainder taken from reference TRBV7-9 and TRBJ2-2, is DTGVSQNPRHKITKRGQNVTFRCDPISEHNRLYWYRQTLGQGPEFLTYFQNEAQLEKSRLLSDRFSAERPKGSFSTLEIQRTEQGDSAMYLCASSRTSGSIGELFFGEGSRLTVL.

The V call is TRBV15, the J call TRBJ1-5; weak D call: TRBD1 (5 bases). Looked up from germline, CDR1 is LNHNV and CDR2 is YYDKDF (reference sequence). Trimming left V 4 bases short and J 0 bases short, with 10 bases between. The CDR3 sequence is 15 residues long. CDR3 amino acids: CATSKGDYSNQPQHF. For the CDR3, the DNA is TGTGCCACCAGCAAAGGGGACTATAGCAATCAGCCCCAGCATTTT.

This rearrangement joins TRBV27 to TRBJ2-2; TRBD1 agrees at 9 bases. This CDR3 comprises 18 residues. V lost 5 bases and J lost 3; bases outside the gene matches: 13. Per germline, CDR1 MNHEY and CDR2 SMNVEV (reference sequence). The CDR3 here is CASSLTLGTGFHTGELFF. DNA for the CDR3: TGTGCCAGCAGTCTTACCCTCGGGACAGGGTTTCACACCGGGGAGCTGTTTTTT.

This chain connects TRBV5-1 to TRBJ2-7, with TRBD2 identical over 8 bases. The V and J ends lost 2 bases and 0 bases, in that order; junction bases with no gene match: 4. CDR1 SGHRS and CDR2 YFSETQ come from the germline V gene. The CDR3 totals 15 residues. The CDR3: CASSFSGTSSYEQYF. CDR3 sequence (DNA): TGCGCCAGCAGCTTCTCCGGGACTAGCTCCTACGAGCAGTACTTC.

The chain links TRBV27 to TRBJ1-1; the D gene is possibly TRBD1 (6 bases). Per the germline V gene, CDR1 is MNHEY and CDR2 is SMNVEV (reference sequence). With 10 bases removed from V and 0 bases from J, the gap between germline ends came to 24 bases. CDR3 size: 17 residues. The CDR3 spells CAIEGGDAVALNTEAFF. CDR3 nucleotide sequence: TGTGCCATAGAGGGGGGGGACGCTGTAGCCTTGAACACTGAAGCTTTCTTT.

This sequence joins TRBV2 and TRBJ2-7; possible D gene TRBD2, 5 bases. Germline V gene data show CDR1 as SNHLY and CDR2 as FYNNEI. V lost 6 bases, J lost 2 bases, and 17 bases lay in between. The CDR3 has 15 residues. CDR3 residues: CASRPRGEVPYEQYF. The DNA of the CDR3 is TGTGCCAGCAGACCCCGGGGAGAAGTTCCCTACGAGCAGTACTTC. Filled out from reference TRBV2 and TRBJ2-7, the complete variable domain reads EPEVTQTPSHQVTQMGQEVILRCVPISNHLYFYWYRQILGQKVEFLVSFYNNEISEKSEIFDDQFSVERPDGSNFTLKIRSTKLEDSAMYFCASRPRGEVPYEQYFGPGTRLTVT.

The chain joins TRBV7-3 to TRBJ2-2; 8 nucleotides match TRBD2. V dropped 5 bases and J dropped 5; count of bases not matched to a gene: 13. Germline V gene data show CDR1 as SGHTA and CDR2 as FQGTGA. The CDR3 is made up of 17 amino acids. The CDR3 DNA follows: TGTGCCAGCAGCCAGAGACCAGCGGGAGTTCGAACCGGGGAGCTGTTTTTT. It encodes CASSQRPAGVRTGELFF.

This rearrangement joins TRBV6-5 to TRBJ2-1; D unclear. Trimming stripped 2 bases from V and 6 bases from J, with 5 bases between. Germline CDR1 MNHEY, CDR2 SVGAGI. The CDR3 totals 12 residues. In nucleotides, the CDR3 is TGTGCCAGCAGTTACCCTAGCAATGAGCAGTTCTTC. Translating gives CASSYPSNEQFF.

The V gene is TRBV5-5, the J gene TRBJ1-5; 9 bases match TRBD1. V was pared by 4 bases and J by 4 bases, with 6 bases of the junction left unmatched. Germline-derived CDR1 and CDR2 are SGHKS and YYEKEE (reference sequence). This CDR3 spans 15 amino acids. The CDR3 loop is CASSQGQGLNQPQHF. The CDR3 DNA is TGTGCCAGCAGCCAGGGACAGGGTTTAAATCAGCCCCAGCATTTT.

V is TRBV28 and J is TRBJ1-4; unclear D gene. CDR1 is MDHEN, CDR2 SYDVKM, per germline. V was trimmed by 3 bases and J by 0 bases, leaving 5 bases between them. The CDR3 runs to 14 residues. CDR3 residues: CASSFVATNEKLFF. CDR3 nucleotide sequence: TGTGCCAGCAGTTTCGTCGCAACTAATGAAAAACTGTTTTTT.

The chain employs TRBV5-1 and TRBJ1-4; TRBD1 aligns across 8 bases. CDR3 size: 14 residues. Germline values: CDR1 SGHRS, CDR2 YFSETQ. Unmatched junction bases numbered 5, after V lost 5 bases and J lost 5 bases. The CDR3: CASSRTGLNEKLFF. CDR3 nucleotides: TGCGCCAGCAGTCGGACAGGGCTAAATGAAAAACTGTTTTTT.

The chain carries TRBV5-4 and TRBJ1-4; 10 bases match TRBD1. V dropped 4 bases and J dropped 0; count of bases not matched to a gene: 6. Per the germline V gene, CDR1 is SGHNT and CDR2 is YYREEE (reference sequence). CDR3 length: 17 residues. In DNA form, the CDR3 reads TGTGCCAGCAGCCCCCGGACAGGGGGTGCAACTAATGAAAAACTGTTTTTT. Translation gives CASSPRTGGATNEKLFF.

The count of this clone is one. This rearrangement joins TRBV5-1 to TRBJ1-1; D is undetermined. V was cut by 4 bases and J by 5 bases, with 12 bases left in between. This CDR3 comprises 13 residues. CDR1 and CDR2 from the germline V gene are SGHRS and YFSETQ. CDR3 region: CASSPTPGTEAFF. Written as DNA, the CDR3 is TGCGCCAGCAGCCCGACACCTGGGACTGAAGCTTTCTTT. The entire variable domain, with the rest obtained from reference TRBV5-1 and TRBJ1-1, is as follows: KAGVTQTPRYLIKTRGQQVTLSCSPISGHRSVSWYQQTPGQGLQFLFEYFSETQRNKGNFPGRFSGRQFSNSRSEMNVSTLELGDSALYLCASSPTPGTEAFFGQGTRLTVV.

The chain is built from TRBV7-8 and TRBJ2-1; D gene unclear. Germline CDR1 SGHVS, CDR2 FQNEAQ. Trimming shortened V by 1 base and J by 0 bases, and 13 bases separated the two germline ends. This CDR3 region has 17 residues. The CDR3 coding sequence is TGTGCCAGCAGCTTAGGGGCCACCACTCTCTCCTACAATGAGCAGTTCTTC. Translated: CASSLGATTLSYNEQFF.

This rearrangement joins TRBV5-4 to TRBJ2-5; 9 bases line up with TRBD1. Looked up from germline, CDR1 is SGHNT and CDR2 is YYREEE (reference sequence). This CDR3 spans 14 amino acids. Losses at the gene ends were 2 bases for V and 4 bases for J; bases not matched to a gene: 3. The CDR3 DNA sequence: TGTGCCAGCAGCTTCCGGGACAGGGCAGAGACCCAGTACTTC. Residues: CASSFRDRAETQYF.

This chain connects TRBV15 to TRBJ1-4; possibly TRBD1 for D (5 bases). Trimming took off 5 bases at V and 3 bases at J, with 13 bases between the two ends. The germline V gene has CDR1 LNHNV and CDR2 YYDKDF (reference sequence). The CDR3 covers 15 residues. CDR3 in amino acids: CATSGEGDSNEKLFF. DNA of the CDR3: TGTGCCACCAGCGGGGAAGGGGACTCTAATGAAAAACTGTTTTTT. Together with reference TRBV15 and TRBJ1-4, the CDR3 gives the full variable domain: DAMVIQNPRYQVTQFGKPVTLSCSQTLNHNVMYWYQQKSSQAPKLLFHYYDKDFNNEADTPDNFQSRRPNTSFCFLDIRSPGLGDTAMYLCATSGEGDSNEKLFFGSGTQLSVL.

The genes are TRBV27 and TRBJ1-5; D is uncertain. Germline CDR1 and CDR2: MNHEY and SMNVEV (reference sequence). V was clipped by 3 bases and J by 4 bases, with 4 bases between them. This CDR3 has 12 residues. DNA of the CDR3: TGTGCCAGCAGTTTCCTAAATCAGCCCCAGCATTTT. It encodes CASSFLNQPQHF.

V is TRBV15 and J is TRBJ1-1; D perhaps matches TRBD1 (5 bases). V gave up 0 bases and J gave up 0 bases, with 8 bases separating them. From germline, CDR1 is LNHNV and CDR2 YYDKDF (reference sequence). This CDR3 spans 15 amino acids. DNA of the CDR3: TGTGCCACCAGCAGAGATCCAGGGCTGAACACTGAAGCTTTCTTT. It specifies CATSRDPGLNTEAFF.

V is TRBV4-1 and J is TRBJ1-1; no definite D call. This CDR3 spans 17 amino acids. Germline V gene lookup returns CDR1 MGHRA and CDR2 YSYEKL. Deletions cut 1 base from V and 1 base from J, with 16 bases between. Here the CDR3 reads CASSQVAPGIRNTEAFF. CDR3 in DNA: TGCGCCAGCAGCCAAGTAGCCCCGGGGATTAGGAACACTGAAGCTTTCTTT.

The chain recombines TRBV7-6 with TRBJ2-3; unclear D gene. Per the germline V gene, CDR1 is SGHVS and CDR2 is FNYEAQ. The CDR3 has 13 residues. V gave up 0 bases and J gave up 2 bases, with 3 bases separating them. DNA of the CDR3: TGTGCCAGCAGCTTAGCCCACACAGATACGCAGTATTTT. This codes for CASSLAHTDTQYF.